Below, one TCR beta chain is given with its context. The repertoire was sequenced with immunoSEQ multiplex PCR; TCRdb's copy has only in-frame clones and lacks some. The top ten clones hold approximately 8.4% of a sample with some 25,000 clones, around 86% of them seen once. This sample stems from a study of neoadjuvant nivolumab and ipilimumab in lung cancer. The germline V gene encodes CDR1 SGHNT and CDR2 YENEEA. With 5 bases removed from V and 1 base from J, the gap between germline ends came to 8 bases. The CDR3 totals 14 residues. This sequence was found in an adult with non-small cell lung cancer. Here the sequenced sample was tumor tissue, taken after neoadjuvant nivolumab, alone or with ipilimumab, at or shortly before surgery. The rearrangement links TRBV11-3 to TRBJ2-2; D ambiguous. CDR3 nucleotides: TGTGCCAGCAGCGTCACTAAGAACACCGGGGAGCTGTTTTTT. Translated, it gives CASSVTKNTGELFF. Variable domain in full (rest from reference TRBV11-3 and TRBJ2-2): EAGVVQSPRYKIIEKKQPVAFWCNPISGHNTLYWYLQNLGQGPELLIRYENEEAVDDSQLPKDRFSAERLKGVDSTLKIQPAELGDSAVYLCASSVTKNTGELFFGEGSRLTVL.